The TCR beta chain described here comes from a study of T cells in localized non-small cell lung cancer. The data were produced by immunoSEQ multiplex PCR, yet TCRdb's version contains in-frame clones alone and is incomplete. The profile covers around 140,000 clones, with about 90% appearing a single time and approximately 1.5% taken by the ten largest. In germline, CDR1 is SGHTA, CDR2 FQGTGA. V shed 5 bases, J shed 1 base, and the junction held 7 bases outside the gene matches. The CDR3 consists of 16 residues. The source is an older female donor with stage I lung adenocarcinoma. The J gene is TRBJ2-1, the V gene TRBV7-3; 8 nucleotides line up with TRBD2. This specimen consisted of peripheral blood, obtained before any cancer treatment. For the CDR3, the DNA is TGTGCCAGCAGCCGTACACTAGCGGCTTCCTACAATGAGCAGTTCTTC. It translates to CASSRTLAASYNEQFF.